The T cell receptor beta chain under discussion was sequenced for a study of regulatory T cells in long-lasting Graves disease. Study-level points and caveats: Peripheral blood was the sole material, not thyroid tissue. Authors noted too few samples as a limitation.

Construction of the TCR beta libraries employed iRepertoire HTBI primers in conjunction with Arm-PCR of CDR3 regions. TCRdb reprocessed the multiplex PCR reads with MiXCR, giving one entry per CDR3 protein. The sample holds about 240,000 distinct CDR3 sequences, roughly 21% seen once. This clonotype was seen ten or more times. Antigen unknown. Time point described: newly diagnosed GD, antithyroid drugs for less than 3 months. Preparation of the TCR library used RNA extracted from PBMCs. Germline CDR1 SGDLS, CDR2 YYNGEE. CDR3 length equals 18 residues. With V trimmed by 1 base and J by 0 bases, 9 bases remained unmatched.

The sequenced sample was peripheral blood mononuclear cells (PBMCs), obtained at new diagnosis, from a patient treated with antithyroid drugs. This sequence originates from a female donor with Graves disease. The genes are TRBV9 and TRBJ2-3; TRBD2 matches at 9 bases. CDR3: CASSVQGLAISSTDTQYF. The CDR3 DNA reads as TGTGCCAGCAGCGTACAGGGACTAGCCATTTCTAGCACAGATACGCAGTATTTT.